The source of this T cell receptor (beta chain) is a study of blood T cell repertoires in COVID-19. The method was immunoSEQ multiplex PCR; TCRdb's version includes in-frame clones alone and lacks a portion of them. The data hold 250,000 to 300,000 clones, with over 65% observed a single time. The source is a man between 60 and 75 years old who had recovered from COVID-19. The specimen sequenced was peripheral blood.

As DNA, the CDR3 is TGTGCCAGCAGGACAGGGCAGAGCTCCTACGAGCAGTACTTC. Its translation: CASRTGQSSYEQYF. The rearrangement joins TRBV28 to TRBJ2-7, with 7 nucleotides matching TRBD1. CDR3 size: 14 residues. CDR1 is MDHEN and CDR2 is SYDVKM in the germline V gene. V lost 6 bases and J lost 0; bases outside the gene matches: 5.